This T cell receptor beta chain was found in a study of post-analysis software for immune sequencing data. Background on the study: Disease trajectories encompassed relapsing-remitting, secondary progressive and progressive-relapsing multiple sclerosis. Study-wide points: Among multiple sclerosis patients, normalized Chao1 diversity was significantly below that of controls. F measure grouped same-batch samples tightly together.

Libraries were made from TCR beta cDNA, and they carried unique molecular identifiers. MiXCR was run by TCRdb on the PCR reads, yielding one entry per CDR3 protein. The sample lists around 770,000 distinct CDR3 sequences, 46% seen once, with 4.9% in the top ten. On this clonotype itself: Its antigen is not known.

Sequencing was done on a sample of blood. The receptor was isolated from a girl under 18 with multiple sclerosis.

The CDR3 sequence: CAISESAAEAYSGNTIYF. The DNA for the CDR3 is TGTGCCATCAGTGAGTCGGCAGCAGAAGCCTACTCTGGAAACACCATATATTTT. The chain links TRBV10-3 to TRBJ1-3; D gene unclear. Trimming took 0 bases from V and 0 from J, leaving 15 bases between them. The CDR3 is 18 residues long. The germline CDR1 and CDR2 sequences are ENHRY and SYGVKD.